The T cell receptor beta chain described here comes from a study of blood T cell repertoires in COVID-19. Study at large: In each case, the material was cDNA or gDNA derived from T cells, B-cell-depleted T cells, or PBMCs.

The CDR3 sequence is 14 residues long. Unmatched junction bases numbered 7, after V lost 5 bases and J lost 5 bases. Germline loops: CDR1 SGHAT, CDR2 FQDESV (reference sequence). In the original workflow: Nucleated cell counts were estimated from reference gene primer amplification. The table came from immunoSEQ multiplex PCR; TCRdb's copy has only in-frame clones and leaves some out. The V and J calls and clone size are taken from that table; D and trimming were inferred from the DNA. The sample gives about 180,000 clones, approximately 80% of which show up once; 13% to 15% is in the top ten. Participants, 18 to 89 years old, spanned some 23 US areas. Cohort allocation depended upon clinical history that participants reported.

V is TRBV11-1 and J is TRBJ2-7; 9 bases line up with TRBD1. This TCR came from a man in his sixties who had been exposed to COVID-19. Sequenced input: PBMCs or T cells enriched from blood (not recorded which). The CDR3 coding sequence is TGTGCCAGCAGCCAGGACAGGGGAGGTCACGAGCAGTACTTC. This encodes CASSQDRGGHEQYF.